Detailed here is one T cell receptor (beta chain). Which antigen it targets is not known. Per-base quality was not reported, and no clone a single base away is much larger than it. The data derive from a study of CD8+CD57+ T cells in acquired aplastic anemia (dated by TCRdb to between 2017 and 2018). Study-level background: DNA extracted from sorted CD4+ and CD8+ cells had a mean of roughly 3.4 ug, with a range of about 0.19 to 27.4 ug. Healthy donor samples averaged around 10 million reads for CD4+ and approximately 11 million for CD8+ cells.

Genomic DNA was used as template for profiling of TCR beta VDJ combinations and CDR3 sequences. An Illumina HiSeq 2000 was used for TCR repertoire sequencing. From the authors' description of their analysis: Repertoires were assessed using TRBV/TRBJ rearrangement plots, CDR3 size and DJ length profiles, and Simpson's diversity index. The immunodominant clone was defined as the most abundant DNA sequence in deep sequencing data. CDR3 amino acid sequences were checked for sharing between subjects and were compared against published repertoires and the VDJdb database. TCRdb ran its own pipeline on the public reads, namely fastp trimming at Q25 and MiXCR clone calling, and kept in-frame beta chains. CDR3 protein duplicates are merged, each entry listing the most common genes and DNA. The V and J calls and clone size are TCRdb's, not the authors'. The sample table records fewer than 250,000 distinct CDR3 sequences; less than 65% of these occur just once. The ten most abundant clones make up around a sixth of the sample.

In the study, sorted CD4+ and CD8+ blood T cells from patients with severe aplastic anemia and from healthy subjects underwent deep sequencing of TCR repertoires. Ficoll-Paque density gradient centrifugation was used to isolate peripheral blood mononuclear cells. Before DNA extraction, CD4+ and CD8+ T cells were sorted with FACS or magnetic beads. V and J lose 1 base and 4 bases, and a span of 16 bases separates them. The CDR3 goes from the cysteine to the phenylalanine over 17 residues. Of all the DNA, just the CDR3 is kept, 51 bases in frame from base 1. The germline V gene provides CDR1 SGHTA and CDR2 FQGNSA. The full study reports these points: No significant difference in CD8+ Simpson's diversity was found between patients and healthy controls (P=0.060). Although 25 to 30 CD8+ CDR3 sequences were shared by patients and controls, these sequences appeared highly expressed in patients and within the immunodominant clones of patients.

The clonotype originates from a human donor in good health, serving as a control. The V and J genes are TRBV7-2 and TRBJ2-2, and possibly TRBD1, on 7 matching bases. Material for sequencing was sorted CD4+, CD8+, or CD8+CD57+ T cells (not recorded which) from PBMCs. The CDR3 sequence is CASSLVSAGGTTGELFF. The sequenced DNA: TGTGCCAGCAGCTTAGTGAGCGCAGGGGGGACCACCGGGGAGCTGTTTTTT.